This T cell receptor (beta chain) was identified during a study of blood T cell repertoires in COVID-19. Assay used: immunoSEQ multiplex PCR; TCRdb lists only in-frame clones, some missing. The sample yields about 80,000 clones, 90% seen once. The CDR3 length is 14 residues. V lost 2 bases, J lost 2 bases, and 9 bases lay in between. Germline V gene sequence: CDR1 SGHRS, CDR2 YFSETQ. Sequencing used peripheral blood. The chain combines TRBV5-1 with TRBJ2-3; no clear D gene. This receptor was identified in a woman of 80 years or more with active or convalescent COVID-19. CDR3 protein: CASSLRSDTDTQYF. In DNA, the CDR3 is TGCGCCAGCAGCTTAAGGAGCGACACAGATACGCAGTATTTT.